This T cell receptor beta chain was documented in a study of cytomegalovirus exposure and HLA in healthy donors (dated by TCRdb to about 2017). General notes on the study: A later analysis indicated that the 130 or so validation repertoires were generated on the platform also employed for the 600 to 750 repertoires of the first cohort. The study aimed to test whether cataloging public T cell receptors could reveal signatures of past pathogen exposure. Along with the roughly 700-subject first cohort, a separate validation cohort of approximately 110 different subjects was used. The study combined high-throughput TCR immunosequencing, statistical association of individual TCRs with disease status, and machine learning to predict cytomegalovirus infection status.

Findings and caveats that apply to the study as a whole: The authors suggested that the approach could potentially be extended to other disease states and immunological phenotypes. Three of the identified cytomegalovirus-associated TCR beta chains were confirmed in vitro to be specific for cytomegalovirus antigens. Across donors, most TCR sequences were observed very rarely, whereas some public TCRs were present in many individuals. The classifier was reported to diagnose cytomegalovirus status with high specificity and sensitivity in both the original and validation cohorts. A total of some 180 TCR beta chains were listed by the study as associated with cytomegalovirus. Subsequent analysis determined that TCRs grouped into clusters in the first cohort also showed a tendency toward co-occurrence across the 120 validation repertoires, and 90% to 95% of cluster scores exceeded 0. All 130 or so repertoires were used to score co-occurrence in the validation cohort in a later analysis, because that analysis had no HLA typing for the cohort.

The library was prepared using the immunoSEQ multiplex PCR assay. The paper's data handling went like this. A statistical classification framework was developed to diagnose cytomegalovirus status using the catalog of TCR beta chain sequences. In TCRdb, the immuneACCESS table is reduced to in-frame sequences with V and J assigned. These tables do not hold every clone; where another copy was compared, an unresolved V gene accounts for under half, and the others remain unexplained. The D gene and trimming were derived from the DNA, and the V and J assignments and clone size from that table. This sample has 150,000 to 200,000 clones in its table, and roughly 82% of those were observed once. The ten biggest clones cover more than 1.2% of the sample. The CDR1 and CDR2 encoded by the germline V gene are MGHRA and YSYEKL. Its CDR3 holds 20 amino acids, cysteine through phenylalanine. Only the CDR3 portion is preserved as DNA: 60 bases, with reading frame beginning at the first base. The junction carries 30 bases between V and J, which are trimmed by 3 bases and 4 bases respectively.

Separate from the approximately 670-subject first cohort, the validation cohort of 120 subjects was the group to which the donors belonged. Comment on this clone: Its antigen remains unidentified. Within one base of it there is no much larger clone, and no base qualities were kept.

This receptor was identified in a woman aged 18-29 years in good health and CMV-seronegative. This sequence uses TRBV4-1 and TRBJ1-1; the D region possibly corresponds to TRBD1 (5 bases align). The specimen sequenced was PBMCs. The CDR3 region has the sequence CASSQNSQSGFRSKSTEAFF. The DNA sequence is as follows: TGCGCCAGCAGCCAGAACAGCCAGTCAGGGTTTCGGAGTAAGAGCACTGAAGCTTTCTTT.